Listed below are T cell receptor beta chains from one sample, sequenced in a study of CD8+ T cells in alopecia areata. Sequenced by immunoSEQ multiplex PCR; TCRdb stores in-frame clones only, minus some. The top ten clones hold around 13% of a sample with around 200,000 clones, about three fifths of them seen once. The sequenced sample was CD8+ T cells sorted from blood, obtained at week 24, from a patient treated with tofacitinib. These receptors all come from a human donor with alopecia areata. Both conserved end residues are part of each CDR3. Each record gives: D gene, clone size, V gene, J gene, CDR3 protein, CDR3 DNA. The D gene is left open where the match is weak. Clone size is given for some rows only: seen once, a few or many times, or a class if the clone is expanded.

>-|-|TRBV30|TRBJ1-3
CACPRIGNTIYF
TGTGCCTGTCCACGGATAGGAAACACCATATATTTT
>TRBD1|few|TRBV27|TRBJ2-1
CASSLGGTGFNEQFF
TGTGCCAGCAGTCTTGGAGGGACAGGGTTCAATGAGCAGTTCTTC
>-|-|TRBV5-6|TRBJ2-1
CASSFGSSYNEQFF
TGTGCCAGCAGCTTCGGCAGCTCCTACAATGAGCAGTTCTTC
>TRBD2|few|TRBV29-1|TRBJ2-7
CSVLPTSGGYEQYF
TGCAGCGTCCTTCCGACTAGCGGGGGATACGAGCAGTACTTC
>TRBD2|few|TRBV27|TRBJ2-1
CASSLRLAAPNEQFF
TGTGCCAGCAGTTTAAGACTAGCGGCACCCAATGAGCAGTTCTTC
>-|-|TRBV4-1|TRBJ2-4
CASSQGGWDIQYF
TGCGCCAGCAGCCAAGGAGGTTGGGACATTCAGTACTTC
>-|-|TRBV5-1|TRBJ1-5
CASSSGGNQPQHF
TGCGCCAGCAGCTCGGGGGGGAATCAGCCCCAGCATTTT
>-|once|TRBV13|TRBJ2-3
CASSLFAGLNTDTQYF
TGTGCCAGCAGCTTATTTGCAGGGCTGAACACAGATACGCAGTATTTT
>-|-|TRBV7-9|TRBJ1-1
CASSLINTEAFF
TGTGCCAGCAGCCTAATTAACACTGAAGCTTTCTTT
>-|few|TRBV30|TRBJ1-6
CAWSADSSYNSPLHF
TGTGCCTGGAGTGCAGATAGCTCCTATAATTCACCCCTCCACTTT
>-|-|TRBV15|TRBJ2-2
CATSSTSGQGIVKAGELFF
-